This record concerns one T cell receptor beta chain sequence. The data are from a study of CD8+ T cells in alopecia areata. As to treatment: oral pan-JAK inhibitor, 5-10 mg twice daily. RNA was isolated and reverse transcribed to cDNA, the sequencing template. Using immunoSEQ multiplex PCR, the repertoire was profiled, and TCRdb retains in-frame clones only, with some absent. The table includes some 220,000 clones, around three fifths detected once. V lost 6 bases to trimming and J lost 8 bases, with 22 bases between them. The CDR3 has 15 residues. Looked up from germline, CDR1 is SGHTA and CDR2 is FQGNSA.

The specimen was CD4+ T cells sorted from blood, collected at week 4, from a patient treated with tofacitinib. The origin of this receptor is a human donor with alopecia areata. V and J are TRBV7-2 and TRBJ1-2; weak D call: TRBD1 (5 bases). The CDR3 DNA reads TGTGCCAGCAGACTCTCGGCTGGCAGGGCGGAAGGCTACACCTTC. Its protein product is CASRLSAGRAEGYTF.